These 12 T cell receptor beta chains were sequenced from one sample in a study of cytomegalovirus exposure and HLA in healthy donors. The study ran its PCR with 60 Vbeta and 13 Jbeta primers. Sequencing was performed with immunoSEQ multiplex PCR; in TCRdb, only in-frame clones are kept and a portion is missing. The sample yields under 200,000 clones, around 79% seen once. The material sequenced was PBMCs. Source of these receptors: a man aged 35 to 55 in good health and CMV-seronegative.

The chain combines TRBV10-3 with TRBJ2-1, with unresolved D. CDR1 is ENHRY, CDR2 SYGVKD, per germline. V was shortened by 7 bases and J by 0 bases, with 7 bases between the two germline ends. The CDR3 is 13 residues long. The CDR3 loop is CAIKDNSYNEQFF. CDR3 nucleotide sequence: TGTGCCATCAAAGACAACTCCTACAATGAGCAGTTCTTC.

The chain combines TRBV27 with TRBJ1-6; 11 nucleotides align to TRBD1. Trimming cost V 5 bases and J 6 bases; bases outside gene matches: 6. This CDR3 contains 16 residues. CDR1 MNHEY and CDR2 SMNVEV come from the germline V gene (reference sequence). The CDR3 coding sequence is TGTGCCAGCAGTCCCCAGGACAGGGGGCCTAATTCACCCCTCCACTTT. Residues: CASSPQDRGPNSPLHF.

The DNA for the CDR3 is TGTGCCAGCAGCTCCGGGGGGACAAAATCCTACGAGCAGTACTTC. It is translated as CASSSGGTKSYEQYF. This rearrangement joins TRBV7-3 to TRBJ2-7, with D tentatively TRBD2 (7 bases). The CDR3 loop spans 15 amino acids. The V end was cut by 4 bases, the J end by 1 base, with 14 bases between. Germline-derived CDR1 and CDR2 are SGHTA and FQGTGA.

This clone was detected only once. The rearrangement links TRBV7-2 to TRBJ2-1; D possibly corresponds to TRBD1 (5 bases). Trimming took off 4 bases at V and 6 bases at J, with 10 bases between the two ends. Germline V gives CDR1 SGHTA, CDR2 FQGNSA. CDR3 length: 13 residues. CDR3 nucleotide sequence: TGTGCCAGCAGCTCCCAGGGTGTCAATGAGCAGTTCTTC. Its translation is CASSSQGVNEQFF. The full variable domain, its missing parts supplied by reference TRBV7-2 and TRBJ2-1, is GAGVSQSPSNKVTEKGKDVELRCDPISGHTALYWYRQSLGQGLEFLIYFQGNSAPDKSGLPSDRFSAERTGGSVSTLTIQRTQQEDSAVYLCASSSQGVNEQFFGPGTRLTVL.

This sequence joins TRBV7-2 and TRBJ1-2; D perhaps matches TRBD1 (5 bases). This CDR3 region has 16 residues. Per the germline V gene, CDR1 is SGHTA and CDR2 is FQGNSA. V was shortened by 2 bases and J by 7 bases, with 20 bases between the two germline ends. The CDR3 spells CASSLKTAGMLSGYTF. The CDR3 nucleotides are TGTGCCAGCAGCTTAAAAACGGCAGGGATGCTCAGTGGCTACACCTTC.

This CDR3 reads CATTGQGGTEAFF. Written as DNA, the CDR3 is TGTGCCACCACGGGACAGGGGGGCACTGAAGCTTTCTTT. The chain has TRBV2 and TRBJ1-1, with 11 bases fitting TRBD1. The CDR3 contains 13 residues. Germline CDR1 reads SNHLY; CDR2 reads FYNNEI. Trimming at V came to 10 bases and at J to 4 bases, leaving 5 bases not matched to a gene. Drawing the rest from reference TRBV2 and TRBJ1-1, the complete variable domain is EPEVTQTPSHQVTQMGQEVILRCVPISNHLYFYWYRQILGQKVEFLVSFYNNEISEKSEIFDDQFSVERPDGSNFTLKIRSTKLEDSAMYFCATTGQGGTEAFFGQGTRLTVV.

The chain has TRBV7-2 and TRBJ2-5; D uncertain. There are 11 residues in the CDR3. From germline, CDR1 is SGHTA and CDR2 FQGNSA. Trimming left V 3 bases short and J 4 bases short, with 3 bases between. The CDR3 loop is CASSFGETQYF. The CDR3 region has the DNA TGTGCCAGCAGCTTCGGAGAGACCCAGTACTTC.

The chain is built from TRBV6-6 and TRBJ2-3; TRBD1 aligns across 11 bases. There are 15 residues in the CDR3. Germline-derived CDR1 and CDR2 are MNHNY and SVGAGI (reference sequence). The trim removed 5 bases at V and 5 bases at J, leaving 6 bases unmatched. CDR3 residues: CASSNGQGAIDTQYF. Written as DNA, the CDR3 is TGTGCCAGCAGTAACGGACAGGGGGCGATAGATACGCAGTATTTT.

Comment on this clone: The junction and the germline gene differ at one end; a read error may be behind it. This sequence joins TRBV7-9 and TRBJ2-2; D perhaps matches TRBD1 (6 bases). Germline lookup yields CDR1 SEHNR and CDR2 FQNEAQ (reference sequence). This CDR3 is built from 14 residues. The CDR3 loop reads CSSSASGHIGELFF. The CDR3 DNA sequence: TGTTCCAGCAGCGCCTCGGGACACATCGGGGAGCTGTTTTTT. The full variable domain, completed using reference TRBV7-9 and TRBJ2-2, is DTGVSQNPRHKITKRGQNVTFRCDPISEHNRLYWYRQTLGQGPEFLTYFQNEAQLEKSRLLSDRFSAERPKGSFSTLEIQRTEQGDSAMYLCSSSASGHIGELFFGEGSRLTVL.

The V gene is TRBV6-5, the J gene TRBJ2-7; the match to TRBD2 covers 10 bases. The J segment lost 4 bases and the V segment lost 6 bases, leaving 6 bases of the junction unmatched. Germline V gene sequence: CDR1 MNHEY, CDR2 SVGAGI. CDR3 length: 14 amino acids. CDR3 loop: CASSIAGGGYEQYF. CDR3 nucleotide sequence: TGTGCCAGCAGCATAGCGGGGGGTGGGTACGAGCAGTACTTC.

This chain joins TRBV6-1 and TRBJ2-1, with 8 bases fitting TRBD2. The CDR3 spans 11 residues. CDR1 is MNHNS, CDR2 SASEGT, per germline. V shed 8 bases and J 15 bases; nucleotides not matched to a gene: 9. The CDR3 sequence: CASVKAGVAFF. Here the CDR3 DNA reads TGTGCCAGCGTCAAAGCGGGGGTGGCGTTCTTC.

The J gene is TRBJ1-6, the V gene TRBV15; D not resolved. The CDR3 contains 14 residues. Trimming left V 2 bases short and J 0 bases short, with 2 bases between. The germline gives CDR1 LNHNV, CDR2 YYDKDF (reference sequence). CDR3 sequence: CATSRYSYNSPLHF. The CDR3 region has the DNA TGTGCCACCAGCAGATACTCCTATAATTCACCCCTCCACTTT.